This T cell receptor (beta chain) was found in a study of CXCR3-negative and CXCR3-positive naive CD8 T cells. On this clonotype: Its antigen remains unknown.

The germline gives CDR1 MDHEN, CDR2 SYDVKM. The CDR3 sequence is 19 residues long. 5' RACE that incorporated UMI labels was used to prepare the TRB cDNA libraries. Following a re-call of the 5' RACE reads, TCRdb has one entry per CDR3 protein and lacks DNA. The table lists more than 65,000 distinct CDR3 sequences. Whole-study results and caveats: Both naive subsets showed comparably high diversity, and memory CD8+ cells showed much lower diversity. With respect to TRBV-TRBJ usage, naive CXCR3-negative and CXCR3-positive cells were similar; memory differed. The study found more hydrophobic TRB CDR3s in CXCR3-positive naive cells than in CXCR3-negative naive cells.

A CD45RO-CCR7+CD27+CD95- profile was what naive CD8+ T cells displayed. The sample taken for sequencing was naive CXCR3- CD8+ T cells from blood. The subset was: CD45RO-CCR7+CD27+CD95- naive CD8+ T cells lacking CXCR3 (TNR3-). The TCR originated in a human donor in good health. Some clones in this sample may be carry-over from other donors' samples. The V gene is TRBV28, the J gene TRBJ2-7; the D call from TCRdb, TRBD1, cannot be confirmed without DNA. The CDR3 loop is CASSLLSLRGSGYHYEQYF.